The clone carrying this T cell receptor (beta chain) was seen only once. The data belong to a study of chemoradiotherapy in HPV16-positive cancers. The length of the CDR3 is 16 residues. The ends lost 5 bases at V and 2 bases at J; junction bases unmatched: 9. Germline V gene sequence: CDR1 SEHNR, CDR2 FQNEAQ (reference sequence). Repertoires were generated with immunoSEQ multiplex PCR, while TCRdb's copy carries only in-frame clones and drops some. The table includes more than 35,000 clones, more than 65% detected once. The receptor was isolated from a human donor with HPV-associated anogenital cancer. The rearrangement links TRBV7-9 to TRBJ1-3; 7 bases fit TRBD1. Sequencing used blood, obtained from a patient who underwent chemoradiotherapy. The DNA of the CDR3 is TGTGCCAGCAGCACACGGACAGGAGTCACTGGAAACACCATATATTTT. It encodes CASSTRTGVTGNTIYF.